Detailed here is one TCR beta chain. Its target is unknown. Sequencing of cultured CD4+ T cell DNA used the Oncomine TCR Beta short-read assay. Genomic DNA was extracted from cultured CD4+ T cells. A single record per CDR3 protein comes from TCRdb applying MiXCR to the PCR reads. The table records roughly 9,000 distinct CDR3 sequences, about 30% of them present only once. The CDR3 length is 16 residues. Germline-derived CDR1 and CDR2 are SGHVS and FNYEAQ. V shed 4 bases, J shed 5 bases, and the junction held 13 bases outside the gene matches. Noted treatment: roughly 11-day PBMC culture with coronavirus spike peptide pools or control peptides (ViraFEST assay). Unexposed donor CD4+ T cells predated the COVID-19 pandemic, collected 2011-2018. Peptide pool stimulation in ViraFEST expanded antigen-specific T cells, whose TCRs were then sequenced. This sample was included in a study of vaccination and CD4 T cells after COVID-19. Study-wide background: Cultures serving as controls received a peptide pool (CEFX or HIV-1 Nef) or no peptide.

Sequencing was carried out using CD4+ T cells from blood, cultured in vitro. The sequence came from a human donor in good health. The chain is built from TRBV7-6 and TRBJ2-5; 7 bases fit TRBD1. The CDR3 protein is CASSSAGGRGLETQYF. The CDR3 DNA is TGTGCCAGCAGCTCGGCAGGGGGTAGGGGGCTTGAGACCCAGTACTTC.